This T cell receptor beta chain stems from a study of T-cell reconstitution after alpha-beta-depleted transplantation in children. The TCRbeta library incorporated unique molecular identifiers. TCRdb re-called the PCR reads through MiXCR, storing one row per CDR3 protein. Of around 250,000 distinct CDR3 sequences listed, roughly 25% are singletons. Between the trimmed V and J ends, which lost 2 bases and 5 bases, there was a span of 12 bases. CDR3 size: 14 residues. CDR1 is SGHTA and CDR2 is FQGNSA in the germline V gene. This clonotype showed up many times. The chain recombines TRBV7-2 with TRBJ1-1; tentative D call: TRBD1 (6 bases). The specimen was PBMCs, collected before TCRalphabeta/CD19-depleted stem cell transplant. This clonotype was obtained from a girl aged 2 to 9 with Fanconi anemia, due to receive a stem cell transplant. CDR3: CASSLQYRVTEAFF. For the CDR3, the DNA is TGTGCCAGCAGCTTACAATACAGGGTGACTGAAGCTTTCTTT.